Listed below are T cell receptor beta chains from one sample, sequenced in a study of blood T cell repertoires in COVID-19. Clones were read by immunoSEQ multiplex PCR, and TCRdb kept only the in-frame ones, dropping some. Found here are about 73,000 clones, 84% of them singletons; the top ten hold around 30%. Specimen: peripheral blood. These receptors all stem from a human donor in a cohort sampled during active COVID-19. The CDR3 runs from the conserved cysteine through the conserved F or W. A D gene is named only where the DNA matches it firmly. Clone size is not always given. Where it is, it says once, few, many or a class for expanded clones.

j_call clone_size d_call v_call cdr3_aa cdr3_nt
TRBJ2-5 NA TRBD2 TRBV2 CATGTTVQETQYF TGTGCCACAGGGACTACAGTCCAAGAGACCCAGTACTTC
TRBJ1-1 NA TRBD1 TRBV12-3/TRBV12-4 CASSSLPGQGAFF TGTGCCAGCAGTTCGTTACCGGGACAGGGAGCTTTCTTT
TRBJ2-7 NA NA TRBV2 CASRAVREQYF TGTGCCAGCAGAGCTGTCCGCGAGCAGTACTTC
TRBJ1-6 NA TRBD1 TRBV3-1/TRBV3-2 CASSRARGSGGLYNSPLHF TGTGCCAGCAGCCGAGCCCGCGGTTCAGGGGGCTTATATAATTCACCCCTCCACTTT
TRBJ1-6 NA TRBD1 TRBV16 CASSPGQGYNSPLHF TGTGCCAGCAGCCCGGGACAGGGTTATAATTCACCCCTCCACTTT
TRBJ1-5 NA NA TRBV6-6 CASSYLYPGSNQPQHF TGTGCCAGCAGTTACTTGTACCCGGGGAGCAATCAGCCCCAGCATTTT
TRBJ2-7 NA NA TRBV5-6 CASSPLPTGAYEQYF TGTGCCAGCAGCCCTCTACCGACAGGAGCCTACGAGCAGTACTTC
TRBJ2-1 once TRBD2 TRBV4-2 CASSQGLAGGRSINEQFF TGTGCCAGCAGCCAAGGACTAGCGGGGGGCCGGAGTATCAATGAGCAGTTCTTC
TRBJ2-3 NA TRBD2 TRBV12-3/TRBV12-4 CASRPSSGATQYF TGTGCCAGCAGGCCATCTAGCGGGGCTACGCAGTATTTT
TRBJ2-1 NA TRBD2 TRBV24-1 CATSDFVRGGGEQFF TGTGCCACCAGTGATTTCGTCCGGGGGGGCGGGGAGCAGTTCTTC
TRBJ1-3 NA NA TRBV10-3 CATTERGNTIYF TGTGCCACGACAGAAAGGGGAAACACCATATATTTT
TRBJ1-4 once TRBD1 TRBV5-1 CASSLARGRGEKLFF TGCGCCAGCAGCTTGGCCAGGGGGCGCGGTGAAAAACTGTTTTTT
TRBJ1-6 NA TRBD1 TRBV9 CASSLLGTGVSPLHF TGTGCCAGCAGCTTGCTTGGGACAGGGGTCTCACCCCTCCACTTT
TRBJ2-7 many TRBD1 TRBV24-1 CATAVGTVLDEQYF TGTGCCACCGCTGTGGGGACAGTACTAGACGAGCAGTACTTC
TRBJ1-2 NA TRBD1 TRBV9 CASSSRMGQGAIRGGYTF TGTGCCAGCAGCTCCCGCATGGGACAGGGGGCGATACGGGGTGGCTACACCTTC
TRBJ2-3 NA NA TRBV28 CASREGGGADTQYF TGTGCCAGCAGAGAGGGGGGGGGCGCAGATACGCAGTATTTT
TRBJ2-3 NA TRBD2 TRBV2 CASSEAPGTSLRDTQYF TGTGCCAGCAGTGAAGCGCCCGGGACTAGCCTCCGGGATACGCAGTATTTT
TRBJ2-3 NA TRBD2 TRBV29-1 CSVAGGQGGRADTQYF TGCAGCGTCGCTGGAGGTCAGGGTGGGAGGGCAGATACGCAGTATTTT
TRBJ1-2 NA TRBD1 TRBV6-6 CASSLGPGTAYGYTF TGTGCCAGCAGTTTGGGTCCCGGGACAGCCTATGGCTACACCTTC
TRBJ1-2 NA NA TRBV27 CASRGPGDGYTF TGTGCCAGCAGGGGGCCAGGGGATGGCTACACCTTC
TRBJ2-3 once NA TRBV12-5 CASGFPTDTQYF TGTGCTAGTGGTTTCCCTACAGATACGCAGTATTTT
TRBJ2-2 NA TRBD2 TRBV27 CASSFLAGGTGELFF TGTGCCAGCAGTTTTTTAGCGGGGGGAACCGGGGAGCTGTTTTTT
TRBJ2-1 NA TRBD2 TRBV7-6 CASSLESAGGHEQFF TGTGCCAGCAGCTTAGAGTCTGCGGGGGGCCATGAGCAGTTCTTC
TRBJ1-1 NA NA TRBV6-5 CASSYRRIAQGTEAFF TGTGCCAGCAGTTACCGACGGATAGCCCAGGGAACTGAAGCTTTCTTT
TRBJ1-6 NA NA TRBV5-1 CASSLQDNSPLHF TGCGCCAGCAGCTTGCAGGATAATTCACCCCTCCACTTT
TRBJ2-7 NA TRBD1 TRBV5-1 CASSLEVAGTGVYEQYF TGCGCCAGCAGCTTGGAAGTCGCGGGGACAGGGGTATACGAGCAGTACTTC
TRBJ1-6 NA TRBD1 TRBV5-1 CASSLAAGTVNSPLHF TGCGCCAGCAGCTTGGCCGCCGGGACAGTTAATTCACCCCTCCACTTT
TRBJ2-2 NA NA TRBV6-5 CASRTATNTGELFF TGTGCCAGCCGGACAGCGACGAACACCGGGGAGCTGTTTTTT
TRBJ2-7 NA TRBD2 TRBV11-2 CASSRPGGPYEQYF TGTGCCAGCAGCCGTCCGGGGGGGCCCTACGAGCAGTACTTC
TRBJ2-1 once TRBD2 TRBV11-3 CASSTGGRGEQFF TGTGCCAGCAGCACGGGGGGGCGAGGTGAGCAGTTCTTC